The rows below give T cell receptor beta chains drawn from one sample of a study of blood T cell repertoires in COVID-19. The data were produced by immunoSEQ multiplex PCR, yet TCRdb's version contains in-frame clones alone and is incomplete. The repertoire has roughly 370,000 clones, around nine tenths of them found once; the top ten carry around 10%. The sample comprised PBMCs or T cells enriched from blood (not recorded which). Receptor source: a woman aged 45-59 years who had recovered from COVID-19. Each CDR3 is given with its conserved first and last residue. A D gene is named only where the DNA matches it firmly. Size values are once, few and many counts, or a class for expanded clones, and some rows have none.

d_gene,abundance,v_gene,j_gene,CDR3aa,CDR3nt
-,-,TRBV9,TRBJ1-1,CASSVAGYWTEAFF,TGTGCCAGCAGCGTCGCAGGGTATTGGACTGAAGCTTTCTTT
-,-,TRBV19,TRBJ1-5,CASRAQGQPQHF,TGTGCCAGTAGGGCACAGGGACAGCCCCAGCATTTT
-,-,TRBV7-8,TRBJ1-6,CASSLLQGSPLHF,TGTGCCAGCAGCTTACTACAGGGATCACCCCTCCACTTT
-,-,TRBV2,TRBJ1-5,CASEGSNQPQHF,TGTGCCAGCGAGGGTAGCAATCAGCCCCAGCATTTT
-,few,TRBV27,TRBJ2-7,CASAHYEQYF,TGTGCCAGCGCGCACTACGAGCAGTACTTC
-,-,TRBV28,TRBJ1-2,CASSSSGSGYTF,TGTGCCAGCAGTTCCTCAGGGTCGGGCTACACCTTC
TRBD2,-,TRBV4-3,TRBJ2-1,CASSLDAGLATYNEQFF,TGCGCCAGCAGCCTAGACGCGGGACTAGCAACTTACAATGAGCAGTTCTTC
TRBD1,few,TRBV2,TRBJ1-2,CASSGQGSGYGYTF,TGTGCCAGCAGCGGACAGGGGTCGGGCTATGGCTACACCTTC
-,-,TRBV6-4,TRBJ1-2,CASSDSFRKMRDGYTF,TGTGCCAGCAGTGACTCATTCAGGAAAATGAGGGATGGCTACACCTTC
TRBD1,-,TRBV5-4,TRBJ1-2,CASSSTGGILYGYTF,TGTGCCAGCAGCTCCACAGGGGGAATTTTGTATGGCTACACCTTC